The rows below give T cell receptor beta chains drawn from one sample of a study of T-cell memory formation after mild COVID-19. TCRdb processed the 5' RACE reads anew with MiXCR; each CDR3 protein has one entry. The top ten hold 1.4% of the sample, which has about 49,000 distinct CDR3 sequences, about 7.3% seen once. Sequencing input: PBMCs or a T cell subset sorted from them (not recorded which). The source is a man in his late teens or twenties who had mild COVID-19 (a few samples of this study predate the infection). Cell type and time point are not known. Both conserved end residues are part of each CDR3. Fields, in order: clone size, D gene, V gene, J gene, CDR3 protein, CDR3 DNA. D genes are given only for firm matches. Size is omitted from some rows. Given values are once, few, many or a class for expanded clones.

clone size: few; D gene: TRBD1; V gene: TRBV6-5; J gene: TRBJ1-1; CDR3 protein: CASSYDRGSNTEAFF; CDR3 DNA: TGTGCCAGCAGTTACGACAGGGGGTCGAACACTGAAGCTTTCTTT
clone size: .; D gene: .; V gene: TRBV18; J gene: TRBJ2-5; CDR3 protein: CASSPPLSGAAETQYF; CDR3 DNA: TGTGCCAGCTCACCACCGTTAAGTGGGGCCGCGGAGACCCAGTACTTC
clone size: many; D gene: TRBD1; V gene: TRBV11-2; J gene: TRBJ2-1; CDR3 protein: CASSLGWTGINEQFF; CDR3 DNA: TGTGCCAGCAGCTTAGGGTGGACAGGTATCAATGAGCAGTTCTTC
clone size: few; D gene: .; V gene: TRBV5-1; J gene: TRBJ2-4; CDR3 protein: CASSPLGGGNIQYF; CDR3 DNA: TGCGCCAGCAGCCCCCTGGGAGGGGGGAACATTCAGTACTTC
clone size: few; D gene: TRBD1; V gene: TRBV6-6; J gene: TRBJ1-2; CDR3 protein: CASSAIQGALGGYTF; CDR3 DNA: TGTGCCAGCAGTGCCATACAGGGGGCGCTTGGTGGCTACACCTTC
clone size: .; D gene: .; V gene: TRBV9; J gene: TRBJ2-6; CDR3 protein: CASSVTGANVLTF; CDR3 DNA: TGTGCCAGCAGCGTCACTGGGGCCAACGTCCTGACTTTC
clone size: .; D gene: TRBD1; V gene: TRBV7-8; J gene: TRBJ1-3; CDR3 protein: CASSLSLTGGGNTIYF; CDR3 DNA: TGTGCCAGCAGCTTAAGTCTAACAGGGGGCGGAAACACCATATATTTT
clone size: few; D gene: .; V gene: TRBV12-3/TRBV12-4; J gene: TRBJ2-1; CDR3 protein: CASSLTGRSEQFF; CDR3 DNA: TGTGCCAGCAGTTTAACGGGACGAAGTGAGCAGTTCTTC
clone size: many; D gene: TRBD1; V gene: TRBV6-2/TRBV6-3; J gene: TRBJ1-2; CDR3 protein: CASRRQGVDGYTF; CDR3 DNA: TGTGCCAGCAGACGACAGGGGGTTGATGGCTACACCTTC
clone size: few; D gene: .; V gene: TRBV24-1; J gene: TRBJ1-6; CDR3 protein: CATSDSGNSPLHF; CDR3 DNA: TGTGCCACCAGTGATTCGGGTAATTCACCCCTCCACTTT
clone size: many; D gene: .; V gene: TRBV5-1; J gene: TRBJ1-2; CDR3 protein: CASSYIYPANYGYTF; CDR3 DNA: TGCGCCAGCAGCTACATTTACCCAGCTAACTATGGCTACACCTTC
clone size: many; D gene: .; V gene: TRBV7-8; J gene: TRBJ2-3; CDR3 protein: CASVWRRISTDTQYF; CDR3 DNA: TGTGCCAGCGTATGGCGGCGGATTAGCACAGATACGCAGTATTTT
clone size: .; D gene: .; V gene: TRBV5-1; J gene: TRBJ1-2; CDR3 protein: CASSLSGGGSSGYTF; CDR3 DNA: TGCGCCAGCAGCTTGTCGGGGGGCGGGTCGTCTGGCTACACCTTC
clone size: few; D gene: .; V gene: TRBV18; J gene: TRBJ2-3; CDR3 protein: CASSTTGSTRDTQYF; CDR3 DNA: TGTGCCAGCTCAACAACAGGGTCAACCCGAGATACGCAGTATTTT
clone size: .; D gene: TRBD1; V gene: TRBV23-1; J gene: TRBJ1-2; CDR3 protein: CASSQGGTGDGYTF; CDR3 DNA: TGCGCCAGCAGTCAGGGAGGGACAGGGGATGGCTACACCTTC
clone size: few; D gene: .; V gene: TRBV4-1; J gene: TRBJ1-1; CDR3 protein: CASSQWGTGNTEAFF; CDR3 DNA: TGCGCCAGCAGCCAATGGGGGACGGGGAACACTGAAGCTTTCTTT
clone size: once; D gene: .; V gene: TRBV5-4; J gene: TRBJ2-5; CDR3 protein: CAISGENQETQYF; CDR3 DNA: TGTGCCATCAGTGGAGAGAACCAAGAGACCCAGTACTTC
clone size: .; D gene: .; V gene: TRBV7-2; J gene: TRBJ2-6; CDR3 protein: CASSFSLHQAGANVLTF; CDR3 DNA: TGTGCCAGCAGCTTCAGTCTCCATCAGGCCGGGGCCAACGTCCTGACTTTC
clone size: .; D gene: .; V gene: TRBV10-3; J gene: TRBJ1-5; CDR3 protein: CAISELQGNQPQHF; CDR3 DNA: TGTGCCATCAGTGAGTTGCAGGGGAATCAGCCCCAGCATTTT
clone size: few; D gene: .; V gene: TRBV3-1; J gene: TRBJ2-3; CDR3 protein: CASSQRDGRDTQYF; CDR3 DNA: TGTGCCAGCAGCCAACGGGACGGTAGAGATACGCAGTATTTT
clone size: .; D gene: TRBD2; V gene: TRBV7-3; J gene: TRBJ2-2; CDR3 protein: CASSLLAGTAGELFF; CDR3 DNA: TGTGCCAGCAGCCTCCTAGCGGGGACGGCCGGGGAGCTGTTTTTT
clone size: .; D gene: TRBD1; V gene: TRBV10-3; J gene: TRBJ1-2; CDR3 protein: CAISESPAATGYGYTF; CDR3 DNA: TGTGCCATCAGTGAGTCGCCGGCCGCGACAGGGTATGGCTACACCTTC
clone size: many; D gene: .; V gene: TRBV5-1; J gene: TRBJ2-1; CDR3 protein: CASSPTPGGQTNEQFF; CDR3 DNA: TGCGCCAGCAGCCCCACCCCAGGCGGCCAGACTAATGAGCAGTTCTTC
clone size: many; D gene: .; V gene: TRBV7-3; J gene: TRBJ2-3; CDR3 protein: CASRLGGSTDTQYF; CDR3 DNA: TGTGCCAGCAGGCTTGGGGGTTCCACAGATACGCAGTATTTT
clone size: few; D gene: .; V gene: TRBV7-2; J gene: TRBJ2-1; CDR3 protein: CASSQNRDYHEQFF; CDR3 DNA: TGTGCCAGCAGCCAGAACCGGGATTATCATGAGCAGTTCTTC
clone size: .; D gene: TRBD1; V gene: TRBV5-1; J gene: TRBJ2-7; CDR3 protein: CASSPGQGIYEQYF; CDR3 DNA: TGCGCCAGCAGCCCGGGACAGGGGATCTACGAGCAGTACTTC
clone size: many; D gene: TRBD2; V gene: TRBV18; J gene: TRBJ2-3; CDR3 protein: CASSPGTSKDTQYF; CDR3 DNA: TGTGCCAGCTCACCCGGGACTAGTAAAGATACGCAGTATTTT
clone size: many; D gene: .; V gene: TRBV12-3/TRBV12-4; J gene: TRBJ1-4; CDR3 protein: CASSGGGLSFTNEKLFF; CDR3 DNA: TGTGCCAGCAGTGGTGGAGGGCTGAGTTTTACTAATGAAAAACTGTTTTTT
clone size: few; D gene: .; V gene: TRBV30; J gene: TRBJ1-1; CDR3 protein: CAWMVYLNTEAFF; CDR3 DNA: TGTGCCTGGATGGTGTATCTCAACACTGAAGCTTTCTTT
clone size: many; D gene: .; V gene: TRBV7-9; J gene: TRBJ2-7; CDR3 protein: CASSSGSRSISYEQYF; CDR3 DNA: TGTGCCAGCAGCTCCGGTTCCCGCTCCATCTCCTACGAGCAGTACTTC
clone size: medium-sized; D gene: .; V gene: TRBV5-6; J gene: TRBJ2-5; CDR3 protein: CASSLFTETQYF; CDR3 DNA: TGTGCCAGCAGCTTGTTCACAGAGACCCAGTACTTC
clone size: .; D gene: TRBD2; V gene: TRBV18; J gene: TRBJ2-7; CDR3 protein: CASSPGLANEQYF; CDR3 DNA: TGTGCCAGCTCACCGGGACTAGCGAACGAGCAGTACTTC
clone size: many; D gene: .; V gene: TRBV20-1; J gene: TRBJ2-5; CDR3 protein: CSANRPGAETQYF; CDR3 DNA: TGCAGTGCTAACCGCCCAGGCGCAGAGACCCAGTACTTC
clone size: few; D gene: .; V gene: TRBV11-2; J gene: TRBJ1-5; CDR3 protein: CASSVGRDQPQHF; CDR3 DNA: TGTGCCAGCAGCGTAGGACGAGATCAGCCCCAGCATTTT
clone size: few; D gene: .; V gene: TRBV6-2/TRBV6-3; J gene: TRBJ1-5; CDR3 protein: CASSSTRILNQPQHF; CDR3 DNA: TGTGCCAGCAGTTCGACCCGAATCCTCAATCAGCCCCAGCATTTT
clone size: few; D gene: TRBD1; V gene: TRBV6-5; J gene: TRBJ1-2; CDR3 protein: CARPRDREEFNYGYTF; CDR3 DNA: TGTGCCAGACCCCGGGACAGGGAAGAGTTTAACTATGGCTACACCTTC